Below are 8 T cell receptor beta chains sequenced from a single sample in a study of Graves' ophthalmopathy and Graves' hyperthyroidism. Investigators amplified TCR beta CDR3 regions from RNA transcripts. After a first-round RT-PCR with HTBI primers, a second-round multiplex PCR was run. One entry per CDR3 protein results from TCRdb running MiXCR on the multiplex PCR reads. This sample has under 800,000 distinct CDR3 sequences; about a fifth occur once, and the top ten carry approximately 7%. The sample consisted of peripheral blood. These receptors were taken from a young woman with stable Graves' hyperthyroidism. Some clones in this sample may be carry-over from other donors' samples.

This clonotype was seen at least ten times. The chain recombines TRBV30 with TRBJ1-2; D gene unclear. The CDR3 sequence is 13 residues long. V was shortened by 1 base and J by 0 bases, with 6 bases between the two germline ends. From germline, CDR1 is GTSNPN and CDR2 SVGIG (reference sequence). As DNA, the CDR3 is TGTGCCTGGAGTGGTCGTGCTAACTATGGCTACACCTTC. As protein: CAWSGRANYGYTF.

CDR3 sequence reads: CAIKGTGELFF. DNA for the CDR3: TGTGCCATCAAGGGGACCGGGGAGCTGTTTTTT. V usage is TRBV10-3 and J usage is TRBJ2-2; maybe TRBD1 (5 bases). Germline V CDR1 and CDR2: ENHRY, SYGVKD. V shed 7 bases and J shed 5 bases, with 5 bases lying between them. This CDR3 is 11 amino acids long.

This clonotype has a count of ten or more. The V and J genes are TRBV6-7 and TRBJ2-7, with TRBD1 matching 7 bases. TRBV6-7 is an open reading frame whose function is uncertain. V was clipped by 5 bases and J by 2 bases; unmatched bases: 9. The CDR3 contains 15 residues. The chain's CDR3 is CASSEQGTQTYEQYF. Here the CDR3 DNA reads TGTGCCAGCAGTGAACAGGGGACCCAAACCTACGAGCAGTACTTC.

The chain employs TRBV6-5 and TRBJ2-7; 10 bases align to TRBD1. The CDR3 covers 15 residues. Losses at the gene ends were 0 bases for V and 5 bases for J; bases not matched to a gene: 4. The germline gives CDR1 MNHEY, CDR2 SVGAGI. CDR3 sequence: CASSYSGTGVNEQYF. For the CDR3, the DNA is TGTGCCAGCAGTTACTCCGGGACAGGGGTTAACGAGCAGTACTTC.

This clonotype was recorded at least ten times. CDR3 sequence: CASSMRLPGAQYF. The CDR3 coding sequence is TGTGCCAGTAGTATGCGGTTACCCGGGGCCCAGTACTTC. This chain connects TRBV19 to TRBJ2-5, with D tentatively TRBD2 (5 bases). CDR3 size: 13 residues. Trimming left V 3 bases short and J 9 bases short, with 14 bases between. Germline V gives CDR1 LNHDA, CDR2 SQIVND (reference sequence).

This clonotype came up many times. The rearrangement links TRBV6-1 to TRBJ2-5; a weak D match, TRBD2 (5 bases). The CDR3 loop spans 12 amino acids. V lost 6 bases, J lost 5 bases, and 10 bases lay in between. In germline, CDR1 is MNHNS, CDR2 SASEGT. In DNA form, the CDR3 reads TGTGCCAGCAGGATTAGAGGGGAGACCCAGTACTTC. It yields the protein CASRIRGETQYF.

The CDR3 reads CASSYSSTKETQYF. As DNA, the CDR3 is TGTGCCAGCAGTTACTCGTCCACGAAAGAGACCCAGTACTTC. V is TRBV6-5 and J is TRBJ2-5, with no clear D. The V end was cut by 0 bases, the J end by 3 bases, with 8 bases between. The CDR3 sequence is 14 residues long. Germline loops: CDR1 MNHEY, CDR2 SVGAGI.

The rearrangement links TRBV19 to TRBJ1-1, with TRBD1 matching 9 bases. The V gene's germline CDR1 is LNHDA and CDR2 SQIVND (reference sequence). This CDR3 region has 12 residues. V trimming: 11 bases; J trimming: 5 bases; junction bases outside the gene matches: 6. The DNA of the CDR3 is TGTGCCGCTGGGACAGGGAAGACTGAAGCTTTCTTT. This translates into CAAGTGKTEAFF.